This T cell receptor (beta chain) was sequenced during a study of post-analysis software for immune sequencing data (dated by TCRdb to the mid-2010s). Context from the whole study: Relapsing-remitting, secondary progressive and progressive-relapsing multiple sclerosis were recorded as disease courses, and subtype annotation was lacking for some patients. A subset of samples was prepared in parallel using single-end sample barcoding, then pooled and co-amplified after Illumina adapter ligation. The multiple sclerosis patient repertoires were compared with some twelve previously published healthy control repertoires from donors aged 6 to 25 years. The research as a whole found: When samples were clustered directly using the F measure, samples prepared in the same batch co-clustered strongly, which prompted a batch-effect correction. Roughly 5 TRBV segments, including TRBV5-6, TRBV5-1 and TRBV20-1, were significantly more frequent in patients than controls. The multiple sclerosis patient group was slightly younger than the control group. Multiple sclerosis patients had significantly lower normalized Chao1 diversity than controls, a result that suggests substantial peripheral T-cell clonal expansion.

In regard to this clonotype: Its antigen is not yet known. Base qualities are not provided; no much larger clone lies one nucleotide away.

The method behind the library was PCR. TCRdb lists the instrument as Illumina HiSeq 2500. To reduce PCR and sequencing biases, unique molecular identifiers were incorporated into the TCR beta cDNA libraries. Per 1 to 10 million input T cells, approximately 500,000 cDNA molecules were obtained, such that each molecule approximated one T cell. Patient libraries were prepared and sequenced with the same protocol used for the earlier healthy control dataset. Samples belonging to the same batch were prepared together, multiplexed and sequenced on a shared HiSeq lane. The authors' analysis ran thus. Raw barcoded reads were processed with MIGEC, discarding single-read molecular identifier groups before consensus assembly and CDR3 extraction. Clonotype tables were post-analysed with VDJtools, normalizing diversity by down-sampling all datasets to the smallest sample size. In repertoire overlap clustering, CDR3 amino acid sequences, but not nucleotide sequences, were matched to correct batch-related cross-sample contamination. TCRdb trimmed public reads at Q25 via fastp, called clones via MiXCR and kept in-frame beta chains. Each CDR3 protein appears once, grouped with its most common genes and DNA. The V and J calls and clone size are TCRdb's, not the authors'. Within this sample are about half a million distinct CDR3 sequences, with around a third of them counted one time only. Approximately 5.4% of the sample is taken by the ten largest.

To demonstrate the VDJtools post-analysis software, TCR beta repertoires were profiled from the peripheral blood of roughly 14 young patients with multiple sclerosis. The multiple sclerosis patients were children and adolescents between roughly 6 and 16 years of age. CDR1 and CDR2 (DFQATT, SNEGSKA) derive from the germline V gene (reference sequence). The CDR3, from cysteine to phenylalanine, totals 12 residues. The only DNA kept is the CDR3, 36 bases in frame from the first base. V sheds 6 bases and J sheds 1 base, leaving 9 bases between their ends. The TCR originated in a girl younger than 18 with multiple sclerosis. The specimen sequenced was blood. The chain is assembled from TRBV20-1 and TRBJ2-5, and perhaps TRBD1 as D gene, on 5 matching bases. The sequenced DNA is TGCAGTGCAGAGCAGGGCCAAGAGACCCAGTACTTC. It specifies CSAEQGQETQYF.